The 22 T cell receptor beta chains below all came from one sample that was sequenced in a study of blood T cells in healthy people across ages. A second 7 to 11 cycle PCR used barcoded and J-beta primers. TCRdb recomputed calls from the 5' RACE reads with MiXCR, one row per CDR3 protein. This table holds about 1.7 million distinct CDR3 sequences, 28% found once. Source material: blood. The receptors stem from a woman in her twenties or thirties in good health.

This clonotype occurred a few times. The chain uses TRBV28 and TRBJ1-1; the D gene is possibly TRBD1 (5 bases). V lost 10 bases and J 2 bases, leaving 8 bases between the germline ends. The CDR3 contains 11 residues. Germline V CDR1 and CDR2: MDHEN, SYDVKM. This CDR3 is CATDSNTEAFF. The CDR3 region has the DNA TGTGCCACTGACAGTAACACTGAAGCTTTCTTT.

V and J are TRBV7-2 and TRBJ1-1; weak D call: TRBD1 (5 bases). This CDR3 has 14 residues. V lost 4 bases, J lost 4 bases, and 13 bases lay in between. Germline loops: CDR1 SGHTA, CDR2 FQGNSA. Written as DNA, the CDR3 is TGTGCCAGCAGCTCTCAGGGCCATGTCACTGAAGCTTTCTTT. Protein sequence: CASSSQGHVTEAFF. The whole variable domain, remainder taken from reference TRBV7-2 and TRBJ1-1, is GAGVSQSPSNKVTEKGKDVELRCDPISGHTALYWYRQSLGQGLEFLIYFQGNSAPDKSGLPSDRFSAERTGGSVSTLTIQRTQQEDSAVYLCASSSQGHVTEAFFGQGTRLTVV.

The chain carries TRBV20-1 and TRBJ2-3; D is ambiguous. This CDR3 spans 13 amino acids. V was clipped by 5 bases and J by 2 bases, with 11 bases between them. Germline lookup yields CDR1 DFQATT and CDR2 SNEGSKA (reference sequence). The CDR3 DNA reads TGCAGTGCTTTTTTTGGATCCACAGATACGCAGTATTTT. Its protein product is CSAFFGSTDTQYF.

The CDR3: CSARGQYNQPQHF. Written as DNA, the CDR3 is TGCAGTGCTAGGGGGCAGTACAATCAGCCCCAGCATTTT. The J gene is TRBJ1-5, the V gene TRBV20-1, with D possibly matching TRBD1 (5 bases). Germline V gene data show CDR1 as DFQATT and CDR2 as SNEGSKA (reference sequence). The V gene lost 3 bases and the J gene lost 3 bases, with 9 bases spanning the gap. This CDR3 contains 13 residues.

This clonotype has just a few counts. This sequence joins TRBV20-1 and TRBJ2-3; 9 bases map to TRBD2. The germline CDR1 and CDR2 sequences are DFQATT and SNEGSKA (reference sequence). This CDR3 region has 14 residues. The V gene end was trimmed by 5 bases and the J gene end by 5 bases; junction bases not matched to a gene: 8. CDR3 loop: CSASVAGGRDTQYF. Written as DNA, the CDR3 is TGCAGTGCTTCTGTGGCGGGGGGGCGAGATACGCAGTATTTT.

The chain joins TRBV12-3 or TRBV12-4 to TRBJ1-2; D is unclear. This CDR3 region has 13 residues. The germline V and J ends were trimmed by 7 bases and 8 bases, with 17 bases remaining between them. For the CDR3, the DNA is TGTGCCAGCACCTTGGGGAGGAGCCGGGGCTACACCTTC. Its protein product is CASTLGRSRGYTF.

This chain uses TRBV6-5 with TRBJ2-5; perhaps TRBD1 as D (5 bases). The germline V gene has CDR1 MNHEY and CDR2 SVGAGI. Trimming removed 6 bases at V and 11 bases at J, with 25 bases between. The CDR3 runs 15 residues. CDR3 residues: CASSASGRQGSVQYF. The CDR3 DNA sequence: TGTGCCAGCAGCGCGTCCGGACGCCAGGGATCAGTGCAGTACTTC.

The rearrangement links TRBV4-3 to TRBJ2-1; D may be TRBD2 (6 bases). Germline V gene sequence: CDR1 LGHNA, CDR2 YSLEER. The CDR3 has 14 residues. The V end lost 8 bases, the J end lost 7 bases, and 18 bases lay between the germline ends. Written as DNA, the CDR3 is TGCGCCAGCGGTGCTAGCGCCTACCCTAATGAGCAGTTCTTC. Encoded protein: CASGASAYPNEQFF.

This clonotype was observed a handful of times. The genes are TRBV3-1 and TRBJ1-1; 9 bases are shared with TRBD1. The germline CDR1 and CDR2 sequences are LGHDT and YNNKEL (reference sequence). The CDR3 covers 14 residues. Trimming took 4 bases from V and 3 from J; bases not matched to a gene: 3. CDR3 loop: CASSPRDRDTEAFF. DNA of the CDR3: TGTGCCAGCAGCCCCCGGGACAGGGACACTGAAGCTTTCTTT.

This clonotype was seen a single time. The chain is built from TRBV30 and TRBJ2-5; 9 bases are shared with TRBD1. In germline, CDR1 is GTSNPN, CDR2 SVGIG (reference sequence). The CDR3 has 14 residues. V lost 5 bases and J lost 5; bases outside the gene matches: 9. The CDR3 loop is CAWDVMGTGETQYF. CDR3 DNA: TGTGCCTGGGATGTAATGGGGACAGGGGAGACCCAGTACTTC.

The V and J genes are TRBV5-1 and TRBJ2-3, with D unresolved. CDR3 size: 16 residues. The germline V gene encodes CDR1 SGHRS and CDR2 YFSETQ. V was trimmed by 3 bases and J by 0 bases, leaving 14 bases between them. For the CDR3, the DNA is TGCGCCAGCAGCTCCCGGCGGCCTACTAGCACAGATACGCAGTATTTT. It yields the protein CASSSRRPTSTDTQYF.

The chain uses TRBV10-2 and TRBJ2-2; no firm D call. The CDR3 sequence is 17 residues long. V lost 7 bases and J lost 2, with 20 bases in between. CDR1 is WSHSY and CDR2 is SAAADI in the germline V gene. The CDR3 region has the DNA TGCGCCAGCATCAAAAGGGTAGTGGGATTCAACACCGGGGAGCTGTTTTTT. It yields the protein CASIKRVVGFNTGELFF.

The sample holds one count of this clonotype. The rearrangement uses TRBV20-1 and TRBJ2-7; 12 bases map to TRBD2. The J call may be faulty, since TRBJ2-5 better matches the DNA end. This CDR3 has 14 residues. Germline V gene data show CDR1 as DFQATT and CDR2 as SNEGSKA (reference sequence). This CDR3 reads CSATLAGGPQTQYF. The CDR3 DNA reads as TGCAGTGCTACCCTAGCGGGAGGGCCCCAGACCCAGTACTTC.

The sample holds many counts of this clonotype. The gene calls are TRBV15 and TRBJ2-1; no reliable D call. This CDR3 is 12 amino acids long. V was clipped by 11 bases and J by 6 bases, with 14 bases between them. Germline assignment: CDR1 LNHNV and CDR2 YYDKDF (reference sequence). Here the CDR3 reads CASGSRGNEQFF. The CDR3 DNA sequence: TGTGCCTCTGGTTCTCGAGGCAATGAGCAGTTCTTC.

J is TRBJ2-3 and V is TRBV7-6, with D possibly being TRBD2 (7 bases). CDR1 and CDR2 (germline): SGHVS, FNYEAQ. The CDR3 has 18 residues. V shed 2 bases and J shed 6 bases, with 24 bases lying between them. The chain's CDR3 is CASSLSREGGGSRDTQYF. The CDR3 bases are TGTGCCAGCAGCTTATCGCGTGAGGGCGGGGGCTCTCGCGATACGCAGTATTTT.

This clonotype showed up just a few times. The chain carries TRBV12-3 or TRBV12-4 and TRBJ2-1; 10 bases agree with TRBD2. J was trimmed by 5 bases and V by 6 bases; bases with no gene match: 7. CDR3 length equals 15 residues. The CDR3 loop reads CASSLSGGLDNEQFF. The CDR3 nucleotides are TGTGCCAGCAGCCTTAGCGGGGGGTTGGACAATGAGCAGTTCTTC.

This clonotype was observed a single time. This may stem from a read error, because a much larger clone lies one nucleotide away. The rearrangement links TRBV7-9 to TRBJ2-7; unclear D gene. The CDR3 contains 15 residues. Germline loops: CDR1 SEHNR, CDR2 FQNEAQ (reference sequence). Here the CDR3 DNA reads TGTGCCTGCAGCTCGGAAGGCAAGAGAACCTACGAGCAGTACTTC. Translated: CACSSEGKRTYEQYF.

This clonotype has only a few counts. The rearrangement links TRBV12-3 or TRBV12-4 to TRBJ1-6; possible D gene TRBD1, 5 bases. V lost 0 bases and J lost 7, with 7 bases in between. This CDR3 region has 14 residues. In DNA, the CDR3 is TGTGCCAGCAGTTTAGCTGGGGACAATTCACCCCTCCACTTT. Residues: CASSLAGDNSPLHF.

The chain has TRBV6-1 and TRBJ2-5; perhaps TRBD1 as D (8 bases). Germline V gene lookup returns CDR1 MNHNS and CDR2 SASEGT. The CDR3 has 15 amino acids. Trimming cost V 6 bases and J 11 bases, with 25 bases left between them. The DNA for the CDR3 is TGTGCCAGCAGGGGCTACGGACAGGGAGGGAATGAGCAGTACTTC. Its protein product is CASRGYGQGGNEQYF.

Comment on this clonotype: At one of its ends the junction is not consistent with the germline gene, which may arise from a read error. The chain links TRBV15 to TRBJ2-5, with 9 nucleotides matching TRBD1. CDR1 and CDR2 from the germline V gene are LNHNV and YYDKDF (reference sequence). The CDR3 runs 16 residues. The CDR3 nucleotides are TGTGCCATCAGCAGACTACCGGGACAGGGACAAGAGACCCAGTACTTC. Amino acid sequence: CAISRLPGQGQETQYF.

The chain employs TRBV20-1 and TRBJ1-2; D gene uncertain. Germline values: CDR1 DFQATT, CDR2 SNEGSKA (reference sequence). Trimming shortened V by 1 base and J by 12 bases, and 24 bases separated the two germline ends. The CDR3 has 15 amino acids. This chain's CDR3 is CSARVPSGLEGGHTF. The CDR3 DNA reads TGCAGTGCTAGAGTGCCATCGGGTCTAGAGGGAGGCCACACCTTC.

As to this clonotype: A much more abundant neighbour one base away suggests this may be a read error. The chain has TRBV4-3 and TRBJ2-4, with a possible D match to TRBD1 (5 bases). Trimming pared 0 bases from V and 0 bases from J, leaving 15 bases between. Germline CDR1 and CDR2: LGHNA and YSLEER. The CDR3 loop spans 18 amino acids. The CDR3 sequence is CASSQDWAQGPAKNIQYF. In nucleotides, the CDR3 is TGCGCCAGCAGCCAAGACTGGGCCCAGGGCCCAGCCAAAAACATTCAGTACTTC.